The clone carrying this T cell receptor (beta chain) occurred a few times. The target antigen is unknown. The data stem from a study of blood T cells in healthy people across ages. Study-wide results and caveats: Whereas aged donors had fewer naive CD4+ cells, long-lived donors had more of them and higher diversity. Naive T cell percentage strongly correlated with TCR beta diversity.

Each sample yielded at least 5.5 micrograms of PBMC total RNA. Germline assignment: CDR1 MGHRA and CDR2 YSYEKL. Trimming pared 2 bases from V and 4 bases from J, leaving 16 bases between. This CDR3 contains 16 residues. Combining a sample-barcoded 5' primer with a J-beta primer mix, a second PCR ran for roughly 7 to 12 cycles. TCRdb recomputed calls from the 5' RACE reads with MiXCR, one row per CDR3 protein. The data contain about 1.6 million distinct CDR3 sequences, 34% of them singletons. Sequencing was carried out using blood. This clonotype was sampled from a woman aged 25 to 39 in good health. The rearrangement joins TRBV4-1 to TRBJ2-3; maybe TRBD1 (7 bases). The CDR3 sequence: CASSQPARGRSDTQYF. For the CDR3, the DNA is TGCGCCAGCAGCCAACCGGCCAGGGGGAGGTCAGATACGCAGTATTTT.